The clone carrying this T cell receptor beta chain was counted ten times or more. Its antigen is unidentified. MiXCR, run by TCRdb on the reads, gives a single entry per CDR3 protein. The sample carries 250,000 to 300,000 distinct CDR3 sequences, 8% to 9.5% recorded once. These data originate in a study of T cell repertoires in cytomegalovirus infection. About the research overall: Public TCR beta signature analysis indicated the presence of both CMV infection and matching HLA type.

Broader study findings: Accumulated public TCR beta family frequency recognized individuals carrying CMV together with the relevant HLA. The ex vivo response showed dominance by HLA-C-restricted CMV-specific TCR beta clonotypes.

Unmatched junction bases numbered 12, after V lost 7 bases and J lost 6 bases. In germline, CDR1 is SGHTA, CDR2 FQGNSA. This CDR3 has 15 residues. This sequence originates from a human donor in good health (CMV status not recorded). Some clones in this sample may be carry-over from other donors' samples. The V and J genes are TRBV7-2 and TRBJ2-1, with 7 bases fitting TRBD2. Sequencing input: PBMCs. The CDR3: CASTSRRGTANEQFF. For the CDR3, the DNA is TGTGCCAGCACCTCTAGGCGGGGGACTGCCAATGAGCAGTTCTTC.